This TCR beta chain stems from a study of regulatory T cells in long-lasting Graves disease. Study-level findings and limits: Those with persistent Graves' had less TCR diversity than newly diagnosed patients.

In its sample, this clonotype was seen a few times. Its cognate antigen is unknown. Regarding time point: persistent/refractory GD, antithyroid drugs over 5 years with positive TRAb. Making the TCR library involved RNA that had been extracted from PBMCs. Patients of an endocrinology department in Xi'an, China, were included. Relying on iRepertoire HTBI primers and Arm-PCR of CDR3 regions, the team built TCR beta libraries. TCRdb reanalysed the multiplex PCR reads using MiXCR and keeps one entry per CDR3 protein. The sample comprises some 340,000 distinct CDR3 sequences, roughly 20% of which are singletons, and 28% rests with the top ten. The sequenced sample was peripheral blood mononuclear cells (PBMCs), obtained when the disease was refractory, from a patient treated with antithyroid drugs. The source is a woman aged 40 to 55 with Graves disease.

The CDR3 region has the DNA TGCAGTGCTGGCTCTAGCTCATTCCTTGCAGATACGCAGTATTTT. The encoded protein is CSAGSSSFLADTQYF. The rearrangement joins TRBV20-1 to TRBJ2-3; a weak D match, TRBD2 (5 bases). The CDR3 extends over 15 amino acids. Germline loops: CDR1 DFQATT, CDR2 SNEGSKA (reference sequence). V was cut by 5 bases and J by 4 bases, with 19 bases left in between.